This T cell receptor (beta chain) was captured in a study of CD8+ T cells in alopecia areata. Study-wide results and caveats: With tofacitinib ongoing, many expanded lesional clones persisted in both scalp and blood.

TCR sequencing used cDNA made by reverse transcription of extracted RNA. The protocol was immunoSEQ multiplex PCR, while the TCRdb copy is restricted to in-frame clones and leaves out a portion. The table has 150,000 to 200,000 clones, roughly 65% seen once; the top ten hold around 0.91%. Specified treatment: oral pan-JAK inhibitor, 5-10 mg twice daily. The CDR3 spans 13 residues. Germline CDR1 and CDR2: SQVTM and ANQGSEA. V was pared by 2 bases and J by 4 bases, with 12 bases between. The table lists this clone with a few counts. Its antigen is not identified. The genes are TRBV29-1 and TRBJ2-7, with a weak D call TRBD1 (6 bases). The sequence was collected from a human donor with alopecia areata. The material was CD4+ T cells sorted from blood, obtained at week 4, from a patient treated with tofacitinib. The chain's CDR3 is CSVELQGLYEQYF. The CDR3 DNA is TGCAGCGTTGAATTGCAGGGGCTTTACGAGCAGTACTTC.